One T cell receptor (beta chain) is described in this entry. The specificity of this receptor is unknown. The input lacks base qualities; no much larger clone sits a single base away. Spanning cysteine to phenylalanine, the CDR3 consists of 15 amino acids. CDR3 DNA is the only sequence kept; it has 45 bases, read in frame from the first base. The germline V gene encodes CDR1 SGHTA and CDR2 FQGNSA. The library was produced with PCR. TCRdb names Illumina HiSeq 2000 as the instrument used. TCRdb took the public reads, trimmed them with fastp at Q25, ran MiXCR for clone calling and kept in-frame beta chains. Rows are unified per CDR3 protein, each entry keeping the most common DNA and genes. The sample data list 15,000 to 25,000 distinct CDR3 sequences, and roughly 43% of these were observed just once. The ten largest clones take up roughly 14% of the sample. The entry originates in a study of tumor-infiltrating lymphocytes in oesophageal squamous cell carcinoma (dated by TCRdb to the mid-2010s).

The V gene is TRBV7-2 and the J gene is TRBJ2-1; the D gene cannot be named for sure. Near its end, the DNA agrees better with TRBJ2-7, so the J call may be wrong. Sequencing input: normal esophageal tissue next to the tumor. The TCR sequence derives from a male donor with esophageal squamous cell carcinoma. The sequenced DNA is TGTGCCAGCAGTCTTAGGGATGGTTCTTACAATGAGCAGTACTTC. This yields the protein CASSLRDGSYNEQYF.